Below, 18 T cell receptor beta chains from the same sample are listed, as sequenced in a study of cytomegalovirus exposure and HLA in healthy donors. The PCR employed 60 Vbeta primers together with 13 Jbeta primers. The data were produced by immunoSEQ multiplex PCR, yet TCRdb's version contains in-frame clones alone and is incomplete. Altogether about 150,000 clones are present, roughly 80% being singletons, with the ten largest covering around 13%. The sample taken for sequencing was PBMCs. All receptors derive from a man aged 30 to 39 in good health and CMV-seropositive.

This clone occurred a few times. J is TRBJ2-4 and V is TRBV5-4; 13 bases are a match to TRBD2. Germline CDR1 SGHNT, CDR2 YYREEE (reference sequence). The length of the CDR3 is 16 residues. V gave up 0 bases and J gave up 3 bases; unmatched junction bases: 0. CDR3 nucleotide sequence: TGTGCCAGCAGCTTGGGACTAGCGGGAGGCAAAAACATTCAGTACTTC. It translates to CASSLGLAGGKNIQYF.

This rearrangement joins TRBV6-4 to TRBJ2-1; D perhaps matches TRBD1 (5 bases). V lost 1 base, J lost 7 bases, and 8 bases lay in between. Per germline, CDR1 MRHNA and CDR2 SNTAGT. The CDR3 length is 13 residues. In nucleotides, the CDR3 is TGTGCCAGCAGTGACTTGGGGCTAAATGAGCAGTTCTTC. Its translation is CASSDLGLNEQFF.

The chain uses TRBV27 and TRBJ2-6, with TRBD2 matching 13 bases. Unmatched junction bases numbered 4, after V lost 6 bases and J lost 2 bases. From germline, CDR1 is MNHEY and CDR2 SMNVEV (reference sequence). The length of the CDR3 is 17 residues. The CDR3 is CASSQLAGGTGANVLTF. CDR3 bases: TGTGCCAGCAGCCAACTAGCGGGAGGGACTGGGGCCAACGTCCTGACTTTC.

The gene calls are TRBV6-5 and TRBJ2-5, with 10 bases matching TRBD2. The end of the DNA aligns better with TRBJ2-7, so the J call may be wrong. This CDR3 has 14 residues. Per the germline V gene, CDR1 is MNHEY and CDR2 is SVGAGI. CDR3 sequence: CASSQREGPHEQYF. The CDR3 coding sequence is TGTGCCAGCAGCCAGCGGGAGGGCCCCCACGAGCAGTACTTC.

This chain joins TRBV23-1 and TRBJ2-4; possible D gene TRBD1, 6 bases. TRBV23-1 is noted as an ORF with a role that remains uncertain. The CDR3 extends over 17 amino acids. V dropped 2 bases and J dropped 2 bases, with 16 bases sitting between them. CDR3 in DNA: TGCGCCAGCAGTCAAGATCATGGACAGCACACCAAAAACATTCAGTACTTC. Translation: CASSQDHGQHTKNIQYF.

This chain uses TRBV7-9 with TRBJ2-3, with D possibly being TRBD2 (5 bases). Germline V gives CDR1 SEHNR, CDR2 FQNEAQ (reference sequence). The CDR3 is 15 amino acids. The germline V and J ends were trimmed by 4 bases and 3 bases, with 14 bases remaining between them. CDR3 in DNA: TGTGCCAGCAGCTCCCTAGAGGGTGGGACAGATACGCAGTATTTT. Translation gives CASSSLEGGTDTQYF.

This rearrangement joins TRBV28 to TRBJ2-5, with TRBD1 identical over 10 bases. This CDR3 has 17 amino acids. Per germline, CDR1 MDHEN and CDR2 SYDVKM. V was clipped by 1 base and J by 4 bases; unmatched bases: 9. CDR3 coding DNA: TGTGCCAGCAGTTTATATAGCGGGACAGGGGACGGAGAGACCCAGTACTTC. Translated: CASSLYSGTGDGETQYF.

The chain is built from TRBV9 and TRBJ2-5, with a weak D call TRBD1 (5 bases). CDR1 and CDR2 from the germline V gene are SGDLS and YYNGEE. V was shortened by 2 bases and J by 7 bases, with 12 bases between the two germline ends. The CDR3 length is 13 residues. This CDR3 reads CASSVTDQGTQYF. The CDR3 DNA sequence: TGTGCCAGCAGCGTCACCGACCAGGGGACCCAGTACTTC.

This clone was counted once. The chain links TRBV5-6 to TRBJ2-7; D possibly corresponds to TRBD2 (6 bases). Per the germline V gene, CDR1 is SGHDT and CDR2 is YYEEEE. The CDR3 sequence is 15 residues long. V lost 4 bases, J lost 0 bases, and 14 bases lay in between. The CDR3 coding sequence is TGTGCCAGCAGCCCTAGCGTCAGGAGCTCCTACGAGCAGTACTTC. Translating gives CASSPSVRSSYEQYF.

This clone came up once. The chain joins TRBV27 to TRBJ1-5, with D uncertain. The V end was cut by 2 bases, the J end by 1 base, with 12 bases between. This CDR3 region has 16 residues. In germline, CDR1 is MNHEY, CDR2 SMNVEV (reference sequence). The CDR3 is CASSLNFGGSNQPQHF. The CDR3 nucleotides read TGTGCCAGCAGTTTAAATTTCGGCGGGAGCAATCAGCCCCAGCATTTT.

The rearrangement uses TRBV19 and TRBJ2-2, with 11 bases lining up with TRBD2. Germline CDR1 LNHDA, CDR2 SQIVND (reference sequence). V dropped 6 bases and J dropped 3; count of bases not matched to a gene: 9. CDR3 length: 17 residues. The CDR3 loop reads CASRLAGEVVDTGELFF. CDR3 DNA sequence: TGTGCCAGTAGACTAGCGGGAGAAGTAGTCGACACCGGGGAGCTGTTTTTT.

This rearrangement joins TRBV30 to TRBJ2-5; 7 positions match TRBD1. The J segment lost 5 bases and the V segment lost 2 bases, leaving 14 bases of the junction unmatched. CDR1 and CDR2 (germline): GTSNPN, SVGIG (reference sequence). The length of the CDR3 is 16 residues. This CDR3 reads CAWSLPRQGGRETQYF. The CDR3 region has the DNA TGTGCCTGGAGTCTCCCGCGACAGGGTGGAAGGGAGACCCAGTACTTC. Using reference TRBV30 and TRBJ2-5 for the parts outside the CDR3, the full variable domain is SQTIHQWPATLVQPVGSPLSLECTVEGTSNPNLYWYRQAAGRGLQLLFYSVGIGQISSEVPQNLSASRPQDRQFILSSKKLLLSDSGFYLCAWSLPRQGGRETQYFGPGTRLLVL.

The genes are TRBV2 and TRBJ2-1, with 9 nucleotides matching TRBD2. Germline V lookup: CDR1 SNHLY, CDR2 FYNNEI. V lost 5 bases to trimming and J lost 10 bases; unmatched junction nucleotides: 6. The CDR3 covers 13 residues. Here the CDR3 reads CASSPTSGGEQFF. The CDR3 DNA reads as TGTGCCAGCAGTCCGACTAGCGGTGGGGAGCAGTTCTTC. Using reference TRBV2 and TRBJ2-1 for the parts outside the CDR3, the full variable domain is EPEVTQTPSHQVTQMGQEVILRCVPISNHLYFYWYRQILGQKVEFLVSFYNNEISEKSEIFDDQFSVERPDGSNFTLKIRSTKLEDSAMYFCASSPTSGGEQFFGPGTRLTVL.

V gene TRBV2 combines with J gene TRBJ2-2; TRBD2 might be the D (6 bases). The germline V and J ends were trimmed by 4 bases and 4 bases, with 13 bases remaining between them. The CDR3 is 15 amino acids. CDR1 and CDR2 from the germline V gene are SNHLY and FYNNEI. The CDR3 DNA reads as TGTGCCAGCAGTGTTTACGGGAGCGGCACCGGGGAGCTGTTTTTT. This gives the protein CASSVYGSGTGELFF.

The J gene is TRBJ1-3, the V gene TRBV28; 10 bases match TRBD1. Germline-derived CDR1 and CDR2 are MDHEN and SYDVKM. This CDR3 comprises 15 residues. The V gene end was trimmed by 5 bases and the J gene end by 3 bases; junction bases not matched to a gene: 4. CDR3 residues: CASSPRDRGGNTIYF. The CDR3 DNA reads TGTGCCAGCAGTCCCCGGGACAGGGGTGGAAACACCATATATTTT.

CDR3 protein: CASSEYIGSHEQFF. Written as DNA, the CDR3 is TGTGCCAGCAGTGAATATATCGGGAGTCATGAGCAGTTCTTC. The chain uses TRBV25-1 and TRBJ2-1, with a possible D match to TRBD2 (6 bases). The V gene lost 0 bases and the J gene lost 8 bases, with 11 bases spanning the gap. This CDR3 contains 14 residues. The germline V gene encodes CDR1 MGHDK and CDR2 SYGVNS.

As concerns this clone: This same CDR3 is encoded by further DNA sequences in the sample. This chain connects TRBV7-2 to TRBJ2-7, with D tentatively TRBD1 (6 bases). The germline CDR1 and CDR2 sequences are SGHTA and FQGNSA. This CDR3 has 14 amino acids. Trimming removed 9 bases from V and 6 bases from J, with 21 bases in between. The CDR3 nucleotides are TGTGCCAGTAGCCCCATTCGACAGGAAAGCGAGCAGTACTTC. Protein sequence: CASSPIRQESEQYF.

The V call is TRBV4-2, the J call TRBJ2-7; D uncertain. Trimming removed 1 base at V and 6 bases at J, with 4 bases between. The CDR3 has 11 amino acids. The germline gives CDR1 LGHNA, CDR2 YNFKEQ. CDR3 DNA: TGTGCCAGCAGCCAAGGCGTCGAGCAGTACTTC. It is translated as CASSQGVEQYF.